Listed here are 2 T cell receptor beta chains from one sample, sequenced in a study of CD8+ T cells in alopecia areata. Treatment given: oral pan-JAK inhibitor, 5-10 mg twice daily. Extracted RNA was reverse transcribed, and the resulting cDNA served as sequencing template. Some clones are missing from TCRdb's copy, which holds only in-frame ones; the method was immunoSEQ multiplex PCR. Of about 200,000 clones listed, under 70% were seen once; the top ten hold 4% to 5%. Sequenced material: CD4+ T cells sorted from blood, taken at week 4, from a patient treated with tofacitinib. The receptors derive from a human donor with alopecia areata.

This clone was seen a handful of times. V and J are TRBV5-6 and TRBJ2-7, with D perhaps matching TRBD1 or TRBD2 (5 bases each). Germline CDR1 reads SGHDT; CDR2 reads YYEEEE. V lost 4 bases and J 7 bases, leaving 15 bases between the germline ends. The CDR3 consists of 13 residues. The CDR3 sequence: CASSGSGTLEQYF. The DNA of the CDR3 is TGTGCCAGCAGCGGATCCGGGACGTTAGAGCAGTACTTC.

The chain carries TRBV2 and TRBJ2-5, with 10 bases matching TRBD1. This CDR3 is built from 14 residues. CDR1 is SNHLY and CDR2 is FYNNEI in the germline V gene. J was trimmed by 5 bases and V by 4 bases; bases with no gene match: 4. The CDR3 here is CASSGDRGRETQYF. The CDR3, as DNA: TGTGCCAGCAGTGGTGACAGGGGGCGGGAGACCCAGTACTTC.